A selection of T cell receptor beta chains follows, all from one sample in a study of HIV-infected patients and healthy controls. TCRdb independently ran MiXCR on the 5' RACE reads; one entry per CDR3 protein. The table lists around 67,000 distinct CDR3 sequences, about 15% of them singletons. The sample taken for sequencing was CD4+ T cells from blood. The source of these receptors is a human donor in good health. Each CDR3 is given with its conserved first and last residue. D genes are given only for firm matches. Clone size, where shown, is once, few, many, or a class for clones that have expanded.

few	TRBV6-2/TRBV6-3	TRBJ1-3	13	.	TGTGCCAGCCGACAGAGCTCTGGAAACACCATATATTTT	CASRQSSGNTIYF
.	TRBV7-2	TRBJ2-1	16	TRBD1	TGTGCCAGCAGCCAAAGACCGGGACAGGGGGGAAATGAGCAGTTCTTC	CASSQRPGQGGNEQFF
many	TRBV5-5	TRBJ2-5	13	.	TGTGCCAGCAGCTTGCCCGGCAAGGAGACCCAGTACTTC	CASSLPGKETQYF
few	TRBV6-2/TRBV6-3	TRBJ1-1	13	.	TGTGCCAGCAGTTATGGTGGGAACACTGAAGCTTTCTTT	CASSYGGNTEAFF
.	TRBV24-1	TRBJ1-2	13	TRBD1	TGTGCCACACAGACAGGGAGGTCGGGTGGCTACACCTTC	CATQTGRSGGYTF
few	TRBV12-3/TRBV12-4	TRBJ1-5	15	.	TGTGCCAGCAGTTCCGACGGACTGAGAAATCAGCCCCAGCATTTT	CASSSDGLRNQPQHF
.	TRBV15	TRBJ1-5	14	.	TGTGCCACCAGCAGAACGTGGGGCAATCAGCCCCAGCATTTT	CATSRTWGNQPQHF
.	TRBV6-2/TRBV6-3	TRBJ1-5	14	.	TGTGCCAGCAACCAATACAGTTCTAATCAGCCCCAGCATTTT	CASNQYSSNQPQHF
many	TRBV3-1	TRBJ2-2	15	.	TGTGCCAGCAGGACTGGGGGTTCTATCACCGGGGAGCTGTTTTTT	CASRTGGSITGELFF
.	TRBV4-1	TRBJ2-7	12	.	TGCGCCAGCAGCCATGTCCGGGGCGAGCAGTACTTC	CASSHVRGEQYF
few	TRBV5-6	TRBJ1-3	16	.	TGTGCCAGCAGCTTAGGACCCCAGAACTCTGGAAACACCATATATTTT	CASSLGPQNSGNTIYF
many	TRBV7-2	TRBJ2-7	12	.	TGTGCCAGCAGCCCACGTGTGAACGAGCAGTACTTC	CASSPRVNEQYF
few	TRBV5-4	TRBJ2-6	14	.	TGTGCCAGCAGCGCCGGGACCTTGGGCAACGTCCTGACTTTC	CASSAGTLGNVLTF
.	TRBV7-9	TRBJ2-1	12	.	TGTGCCAGCGGCTTAGTCTGGAATGAGCAGTTCTTC	CASGLVWNEQFF
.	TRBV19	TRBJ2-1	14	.	TGTGCCAGTAGCCCCCGGGACTTCTACAATGAGCAGTTCTTC	CASSPRDFYNEQFF
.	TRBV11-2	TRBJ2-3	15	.	TGTGCCAGCAGCTGGGACCCTAAGGGGGCAGATACGCAGTATTTT	CASSWDPKGADTQYF
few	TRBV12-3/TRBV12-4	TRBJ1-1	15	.	TGTGCCAGCAGTTCCTACAGGGTACTGAACACTGAAGCTTTCTTT	CASSSYRVLNTEAFF
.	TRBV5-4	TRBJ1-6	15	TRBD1	TGTGCCAGCAGCTTAAACAGGGGGCTTGGGTCACCCCTCCACTTT	CASSLNRGLGSPLHF
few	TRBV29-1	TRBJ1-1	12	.	TGCAGCGTTGCTCGGAGTTTCGCTGAAGCTTTCTTT	CSVARSFAEAFF
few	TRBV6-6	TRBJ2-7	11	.	TGTGCCAGCAGCCAGACAGTGGAGCAGTACTTC	CASSQTVEQYF
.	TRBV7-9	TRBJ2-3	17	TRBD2	TGTGCCAGCAGCTTAGCCCCGGGACTAGCGGAGCGAGATACGCAGTATTTT	CASSLAPGLAERDTQYF
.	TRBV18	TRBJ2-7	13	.	TGTGCCAGCTCACCAACTGTGACCTACGAGCAGTACTTC	CASSPTVTYEQYF
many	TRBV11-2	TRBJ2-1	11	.	TGTGCCAGCAGCTTAGGGTTTGAGCAGTTCTTC	CASSLGFEQFF
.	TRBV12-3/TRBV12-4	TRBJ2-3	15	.	TGTGCCAGCAGTTTTCGACGGGCTAGCACAGATACGCAGTATTTT	CASSFRRASTDTQYF
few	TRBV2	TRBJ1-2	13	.	TGTGCCAGCAGTGTCGGACAGAACTATGGCTACACCTTC	CASSVGQNYGYTF
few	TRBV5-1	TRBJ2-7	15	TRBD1	TGCGCCAGCAGCTCGACAGGGCGGGTCGAGGGCGAGCAGTACTTC	CASSSTGRVEGEQYF
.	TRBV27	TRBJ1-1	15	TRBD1	TGTGCCAGCAGACCAACCCGACAGGGAAACACTGAAGCTTTCTTT	CASRPTRQGNTEAFF
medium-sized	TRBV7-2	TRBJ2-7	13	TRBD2	TGTGCCAGCAGCTTAGCGGGAGGGTTCGAGCAGTACTTC	CASSLAGGFEQYF
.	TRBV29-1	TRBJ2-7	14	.	TGCAGCGTCGCGAAGGGAGGCGGTGCCTACGAGCAGTACTTC	CSVAKGGGAYEQYF